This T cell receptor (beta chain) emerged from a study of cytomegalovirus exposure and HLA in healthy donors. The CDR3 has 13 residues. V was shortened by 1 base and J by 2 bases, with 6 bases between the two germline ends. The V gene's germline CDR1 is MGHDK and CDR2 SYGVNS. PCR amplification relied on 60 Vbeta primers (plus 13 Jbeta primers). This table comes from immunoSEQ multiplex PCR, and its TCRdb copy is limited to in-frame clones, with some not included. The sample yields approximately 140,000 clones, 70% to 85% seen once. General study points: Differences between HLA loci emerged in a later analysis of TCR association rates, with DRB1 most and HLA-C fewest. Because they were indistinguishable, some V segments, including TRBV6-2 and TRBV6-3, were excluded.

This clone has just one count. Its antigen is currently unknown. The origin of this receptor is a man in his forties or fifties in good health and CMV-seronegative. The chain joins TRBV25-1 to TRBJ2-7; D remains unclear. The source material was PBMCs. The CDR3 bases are TGTGCCAGCAGTGAATCAGGAACCTACGAGCAGTACTTC. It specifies CASSESGTYEQYF.